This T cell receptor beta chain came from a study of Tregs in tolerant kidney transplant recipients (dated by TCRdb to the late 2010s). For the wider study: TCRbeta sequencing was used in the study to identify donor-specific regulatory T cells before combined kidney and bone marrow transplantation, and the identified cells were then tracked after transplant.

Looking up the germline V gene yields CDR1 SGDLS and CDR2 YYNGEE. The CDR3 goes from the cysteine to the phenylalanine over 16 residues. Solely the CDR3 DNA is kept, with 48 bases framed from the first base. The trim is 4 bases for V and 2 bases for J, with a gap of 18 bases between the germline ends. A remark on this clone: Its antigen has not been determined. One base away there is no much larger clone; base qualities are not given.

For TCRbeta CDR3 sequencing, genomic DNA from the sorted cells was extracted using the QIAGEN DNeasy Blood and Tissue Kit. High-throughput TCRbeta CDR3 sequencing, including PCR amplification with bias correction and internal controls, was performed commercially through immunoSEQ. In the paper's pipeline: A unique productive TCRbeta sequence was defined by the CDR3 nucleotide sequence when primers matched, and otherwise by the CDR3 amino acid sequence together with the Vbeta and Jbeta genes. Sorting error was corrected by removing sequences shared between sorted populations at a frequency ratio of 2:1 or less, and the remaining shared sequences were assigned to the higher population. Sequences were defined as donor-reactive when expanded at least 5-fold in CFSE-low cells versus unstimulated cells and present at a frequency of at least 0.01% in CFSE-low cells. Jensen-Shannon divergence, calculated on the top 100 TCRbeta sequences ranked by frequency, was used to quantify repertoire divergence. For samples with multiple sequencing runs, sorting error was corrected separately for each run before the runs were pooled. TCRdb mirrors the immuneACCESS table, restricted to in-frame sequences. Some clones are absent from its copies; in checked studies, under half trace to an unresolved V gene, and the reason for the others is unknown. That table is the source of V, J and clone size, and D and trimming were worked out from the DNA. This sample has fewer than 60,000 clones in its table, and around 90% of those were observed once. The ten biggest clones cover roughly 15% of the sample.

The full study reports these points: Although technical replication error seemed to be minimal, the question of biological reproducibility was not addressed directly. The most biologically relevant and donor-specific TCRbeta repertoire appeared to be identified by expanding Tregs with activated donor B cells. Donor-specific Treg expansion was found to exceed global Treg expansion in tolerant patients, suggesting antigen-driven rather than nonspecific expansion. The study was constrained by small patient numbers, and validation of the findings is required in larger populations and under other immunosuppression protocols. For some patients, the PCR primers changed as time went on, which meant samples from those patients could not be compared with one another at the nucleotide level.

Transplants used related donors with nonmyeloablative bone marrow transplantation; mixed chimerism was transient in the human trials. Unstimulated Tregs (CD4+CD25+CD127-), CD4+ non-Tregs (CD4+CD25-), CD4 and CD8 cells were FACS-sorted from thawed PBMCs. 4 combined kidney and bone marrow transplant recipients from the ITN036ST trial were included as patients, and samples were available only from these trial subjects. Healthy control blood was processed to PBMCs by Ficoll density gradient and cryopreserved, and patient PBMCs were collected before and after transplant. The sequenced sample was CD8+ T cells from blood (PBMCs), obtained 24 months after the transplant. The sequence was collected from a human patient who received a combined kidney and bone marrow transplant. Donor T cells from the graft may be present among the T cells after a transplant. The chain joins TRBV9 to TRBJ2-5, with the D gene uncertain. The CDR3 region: CASSPPGEHTQETQYF. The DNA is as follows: TGTGCCAGCAGCCCCCCCGGAGAGCACACACAAGAGACCCAGTACTTC.